This TCR beta chain was observed in a study of cytotoxic CD8 clonotypes in ibrutinib-treated CLL. Study-wide results and caveats: Patients showed higher baseline clonality than age-matched healthy donors, and it tracked circulating CD8+ T-cell counts. Public clonotypes were rare and shrank or held steady on treatment. Clonality showed a rise at ibrutinib response that reversed toward baseline at progression.

This CDR3 is 14 amino acids long. Germline assignment: CDR1 SGHRS and CDR2 YFSETQ. J lost 4 bases, V lost 7 bases, and 9 bases had no gene match. Of note for this clone: Its antigen is undetermined.

Assay used: immunoSEQ multiplex PCR; TCRdb lists only in-frame clones, some missing. The sample includes around 140,000 clones, 65% to 85% seen only once; the top ten take 7.6%. The V and J genes are TRBV5-1 and TRBJ2-5; 8 bases fit TRBD1. This clonotype was obtained from a human donor with chronic lymphocytic leukemia. The specimen comprised PBMCs, sampled after 36 months of ibrutinib treatment. CDR3 amino acids: CASAQGEPLETQYF. CDR3 in DNA: TGCGCCAGCGCACAGGGGGAGCCTTTAGAGACCCAGTACTTC.